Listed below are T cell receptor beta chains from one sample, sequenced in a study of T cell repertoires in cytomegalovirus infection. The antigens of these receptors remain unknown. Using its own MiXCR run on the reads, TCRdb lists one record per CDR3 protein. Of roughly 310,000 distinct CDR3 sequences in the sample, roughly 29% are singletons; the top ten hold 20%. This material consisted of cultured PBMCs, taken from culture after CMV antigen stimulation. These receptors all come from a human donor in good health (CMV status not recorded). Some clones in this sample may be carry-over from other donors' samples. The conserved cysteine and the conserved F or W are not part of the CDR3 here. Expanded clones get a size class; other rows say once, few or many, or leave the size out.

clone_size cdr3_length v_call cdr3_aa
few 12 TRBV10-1 ASSPDPSTDTQY
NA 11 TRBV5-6 ASRRRATGELF
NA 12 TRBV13 ASSQGTPRSGYT
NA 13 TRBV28 ASSLGRVVNSPLH
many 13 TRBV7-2 ASSLAPGPTGEQY
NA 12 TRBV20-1 SAREMGLNQPQH
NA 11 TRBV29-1 SVEDPGGNTIY
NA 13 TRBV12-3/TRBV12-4 ASTSGQGAHYGYT
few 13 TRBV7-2 ASSVGPPEATEAF
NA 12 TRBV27 ASSLTQGNTEAF
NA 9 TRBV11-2 ASSSSVGYT
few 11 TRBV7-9 ASSRSSYNEQF
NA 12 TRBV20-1 SARQGVGRETQY
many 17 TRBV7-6 ASSPTQIQNPPMNYGYT
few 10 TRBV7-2 ASTLGGDEQF
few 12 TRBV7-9 ASSTQTSGNEQF
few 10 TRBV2 ARRTDVYGYT
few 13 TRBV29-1 SVVSPARTGTEAF
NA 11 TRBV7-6 ASSLGDYRAQH
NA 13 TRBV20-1 SASEGTGGNQPQH
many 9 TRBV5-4 ASGGGTEAF
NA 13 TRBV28 ASSLVRTAKNIQY
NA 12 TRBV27 ASRGGGWTDTQY
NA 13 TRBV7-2 ASTEPPRGLRTQY
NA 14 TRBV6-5 ASRPGQGSVTGELF
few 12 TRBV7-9 ASSLGQGVRGAF
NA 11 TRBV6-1 ASSVGSAQPQH
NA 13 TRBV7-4 ASSVTRGGGETRY
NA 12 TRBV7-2 ASSSSSGDNEQF
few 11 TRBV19 ATGQVNGNTIY
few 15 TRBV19 ASSPGTGRRGNYEQY
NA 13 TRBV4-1 ASSQGQGRGTEAF
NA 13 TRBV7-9 ASSFQGGDNSPLH
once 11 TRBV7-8 ASSRRLGYGYT
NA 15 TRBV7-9 ASSLEGSPTRPYEQY
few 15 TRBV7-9 ASSFLPTQENTGELF
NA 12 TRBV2 ASTVDRAGEKLF
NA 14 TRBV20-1 SASDRGAISNQPQH
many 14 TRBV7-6 ASSLGGGPTHEKLF
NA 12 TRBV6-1 ASKASGGGYEQY
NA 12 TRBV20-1 SAGGGPTNTEAF
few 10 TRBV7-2 ASSLEARTQY
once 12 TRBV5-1 ASSSLTGGYGYT
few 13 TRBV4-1 ASSQGPSASYEQY
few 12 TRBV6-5 ASSYGQGGGELF
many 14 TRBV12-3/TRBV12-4 ASSSGTGGRSYGYT
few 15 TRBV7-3 ASSLGGPGQGSSPLH
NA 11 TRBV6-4 ASSEGECGEQY
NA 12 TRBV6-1 TSSEPPEADTQY
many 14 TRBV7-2 ASSPIGTGGAETQY
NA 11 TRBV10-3 AISERETDTQY
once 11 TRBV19 ASSIGQLGGYT
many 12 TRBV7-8 ASSLGRRSTEAF
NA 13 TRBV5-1 ASTLSIGPNTEAF
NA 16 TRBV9 ASSVGPAGGRISYEQY